This TCR beta chain was profiled in a study of blood T cell repertoires in COVID-19. Sequencing was performed with immunoSEQ multiplex PCR; in TCRdb, only in-frame clones are kept and a portion is missing. Among 70,000 to 90,000 clones listed, 70% to 90% were seen once. The V end was cut by 4 bases, the J end by 3 bases, with 14 bases between. Germline CDR1 is SGDLS and CDR2 is YYNGEE. The CDR3 is made up of 15 amino acids. This TCR came from a human donor in a cohort sampled during active COVID-19. The sequencing sample was made of peripheral blood. The J gene is TRBJ2-1, the V gene TRBV9; D unresolved. The CDR3 protein is CASSPASGYYNEQFF. Written as DNA, the CDR3 is TGTGCCAGCAGCCCCGCATCCGGGTACTACAATGAGCAGTTCTTC.